This record covers a single T cell receptor beta chain. No antigen is known for it. The entirety of the isolated RNA underwent reverse transcription, so expressed TCRB transcripts were sequenced. The table came from immunoSEQ multiplex PCR; TCRdb's copy has only in-frame clones and leaves some out. The sample yields around 320,000 clones, about 15% seen once. Trimming took off 5 bases at V and 2 bases at J, with 15 bases between the two ends. The CDR3 covers 15 residues. From germline, CDR1 is SEHNR and CDR2 FQNEAQ (reference sequence). The data stem from a study of beta chain features in type 1 diabetes. Study in general: Researchers looked at roughly 110 million sorted cells across all samples.

Study conclusions and caveats: More deletions and fewer insertions at VDJ junctions were seen in type 1 diabetes patients.

The specimen sequenced was central memory CD4+ T cells from blood. The rearrangement links TRBV7-9 to TRBJ1-1; D unclear. This clonotype was obtained from a man younger than 40 in good health. CDR3 bases: TGTGCCAGCAGCAACCGACATGGAAGAAACACTGAAGCTTTCTTT. Amino acid sequence: CASSNRHGRNTEAFF.